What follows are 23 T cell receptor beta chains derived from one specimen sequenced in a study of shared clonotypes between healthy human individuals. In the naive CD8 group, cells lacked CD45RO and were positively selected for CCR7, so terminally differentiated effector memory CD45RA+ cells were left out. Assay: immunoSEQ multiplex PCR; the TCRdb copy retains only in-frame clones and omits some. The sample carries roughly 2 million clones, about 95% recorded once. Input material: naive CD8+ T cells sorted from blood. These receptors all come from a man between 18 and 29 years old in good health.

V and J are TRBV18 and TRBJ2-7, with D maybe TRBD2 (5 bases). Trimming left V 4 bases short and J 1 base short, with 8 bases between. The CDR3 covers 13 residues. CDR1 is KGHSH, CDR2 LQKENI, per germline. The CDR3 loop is CASSLPGSYEQYF. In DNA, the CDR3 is TGTGCCAGCTCACTGCCGGGATCCTACGAGCAGTACTTC.

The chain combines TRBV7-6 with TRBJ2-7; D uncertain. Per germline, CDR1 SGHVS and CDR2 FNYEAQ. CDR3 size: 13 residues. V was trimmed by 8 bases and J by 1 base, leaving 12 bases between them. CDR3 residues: CASGVSPSYEQYF. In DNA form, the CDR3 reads TGTGCCAGCGGTGTCTCGCCTTCCTACGAGCAGTACTTC.

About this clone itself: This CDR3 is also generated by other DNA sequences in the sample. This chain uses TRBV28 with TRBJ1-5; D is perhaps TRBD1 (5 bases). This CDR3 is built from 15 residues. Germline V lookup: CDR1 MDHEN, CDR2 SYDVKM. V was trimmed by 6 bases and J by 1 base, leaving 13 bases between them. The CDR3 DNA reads TGTGCCAGCAGCCCTACAGGTGGCAGCAATCAGCCCCAGCATTTT. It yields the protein CASSPTGGSNQPQHF.

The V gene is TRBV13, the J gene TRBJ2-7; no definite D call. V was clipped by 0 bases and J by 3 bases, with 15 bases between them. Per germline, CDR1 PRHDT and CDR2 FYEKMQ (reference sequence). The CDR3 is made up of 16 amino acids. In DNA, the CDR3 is TGTGCCAGCAGCTTAGGCCTAGGGCAGCAGAGCTACGAGCAGTACTTC. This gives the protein CASSLGLGQQSYEQYF.

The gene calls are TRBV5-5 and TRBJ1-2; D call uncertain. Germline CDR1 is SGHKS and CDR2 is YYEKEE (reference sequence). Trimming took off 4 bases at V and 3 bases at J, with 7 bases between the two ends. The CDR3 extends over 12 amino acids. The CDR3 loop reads CASSPVDYGYTF. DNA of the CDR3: TGTGCCAGCAGCCCGGTTGACTATGGCTACACCTTC.

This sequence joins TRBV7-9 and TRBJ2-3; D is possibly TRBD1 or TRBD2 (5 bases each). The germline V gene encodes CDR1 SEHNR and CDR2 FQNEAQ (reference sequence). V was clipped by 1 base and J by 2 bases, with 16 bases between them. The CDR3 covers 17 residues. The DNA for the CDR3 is TGTGCCAGCAGCTTAGGGGTGTCGGGGCCAAACACAGATACGCAGTATTTT. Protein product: CASSLGVSGPNTDTQYF.

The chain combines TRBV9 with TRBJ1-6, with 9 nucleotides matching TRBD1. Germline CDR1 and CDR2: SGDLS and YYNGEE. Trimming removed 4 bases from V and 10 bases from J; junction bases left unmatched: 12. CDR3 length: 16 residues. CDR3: CASSPTGQGLESPLHF. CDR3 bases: TGTGCCAGCAGCCCCACGGGACAGGGACTGGAGTCACCCCTCCACTTT.

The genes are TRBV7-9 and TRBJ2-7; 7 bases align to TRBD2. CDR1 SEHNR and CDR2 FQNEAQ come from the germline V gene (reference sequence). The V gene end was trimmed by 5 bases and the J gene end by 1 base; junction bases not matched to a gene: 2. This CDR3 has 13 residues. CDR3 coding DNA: TGTGCCAGCAGCCGGGGGGATTCCTACGAGCAGTACTTC. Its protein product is CASSRGDSYEQYF.

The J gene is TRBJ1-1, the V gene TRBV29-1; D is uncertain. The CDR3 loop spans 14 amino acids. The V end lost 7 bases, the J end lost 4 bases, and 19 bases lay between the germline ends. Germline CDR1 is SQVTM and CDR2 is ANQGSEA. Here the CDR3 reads CSAHVMAGSTEAFF. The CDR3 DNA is TGCAGCGCCCATGTTATGGCGGGGAGCACTGAAGCTTTCTTT.

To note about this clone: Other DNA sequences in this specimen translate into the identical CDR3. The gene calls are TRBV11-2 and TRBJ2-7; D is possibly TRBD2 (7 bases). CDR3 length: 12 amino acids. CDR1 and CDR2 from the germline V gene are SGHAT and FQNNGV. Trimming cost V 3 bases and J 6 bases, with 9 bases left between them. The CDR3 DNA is TGTGCCAGCAGCTTGGGAGGGGGCGAGCAGTACTTC. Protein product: CASSLGGGEQYF.

The CDR3 coding sequence is TGTGCCAGCACCCAAACGGGGGTGGGCACTGAAGCTTTCTTT. Residues: CASTQTGVGTEAFF. The V and J genes are TRBV6-5 and TRBJ1-1; TRBD1 might be the D (5 bases). Germline V gives CDR1 MNHEY, CDR2 SVGAGI. There are 14 residues in the CDR3. Trimming pared 7 bases from V and 4 bases from J, leaving 16 bases between.

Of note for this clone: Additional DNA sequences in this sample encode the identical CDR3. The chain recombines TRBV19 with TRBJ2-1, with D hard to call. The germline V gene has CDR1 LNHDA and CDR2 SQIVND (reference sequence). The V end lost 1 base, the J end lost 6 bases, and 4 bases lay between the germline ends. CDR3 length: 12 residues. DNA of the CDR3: TGTGCCAGTAGTATAGGTAGCAATGAGCAGTTCTTC. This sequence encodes CASSIGSNEQFF. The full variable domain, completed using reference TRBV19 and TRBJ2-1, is DGGITQSPKYLFRKEGQNVTLSCEQNLNHDAMYWYRQDPGQGLRLIYYSQIVNDFQKGDIAEGYSVSREKKESFPLTVTSAQKNPTAFYLCASSIGSNEQFFGPGTRLTVL.

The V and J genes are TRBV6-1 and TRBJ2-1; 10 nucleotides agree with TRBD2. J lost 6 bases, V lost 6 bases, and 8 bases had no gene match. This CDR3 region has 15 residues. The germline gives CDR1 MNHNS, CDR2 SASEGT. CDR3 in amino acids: CASRELAGSLNEQFF. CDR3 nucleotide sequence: TGTGCCAGCAGGGAACTAGCGGGGTCCCTCAATGAGCAGTTCTTC.

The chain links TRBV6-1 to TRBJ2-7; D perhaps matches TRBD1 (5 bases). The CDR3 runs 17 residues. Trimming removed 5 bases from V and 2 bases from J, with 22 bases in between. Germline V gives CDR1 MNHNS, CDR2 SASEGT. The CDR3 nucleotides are TGTGCCAGCAGTAAAGTGAAGGCTCAGGGCAAGACCTACGAGCAGTACTTC. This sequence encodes CASSKVKAQGKTYEQYF.

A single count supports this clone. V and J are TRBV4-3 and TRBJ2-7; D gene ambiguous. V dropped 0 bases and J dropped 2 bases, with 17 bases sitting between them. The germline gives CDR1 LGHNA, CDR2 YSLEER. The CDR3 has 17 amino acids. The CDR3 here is CASSQEATRIEAYEQYF. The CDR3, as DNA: TGCGCCAGCAGCCAAGAAGCTACCAGGATAGAAGCCTACGAGCAGTACTTC.

The CDR3 DNA follows: TGTGCCATCAGTGAGTCGGGGCAGGGGGCGGGACAGCCCCAGCATTTT. Protein product: CAISESGQGAGQPQHF. This sequence joins TRBV10-3 and TRBJ1-5, with 8 bases identical to TRBD1. The CDR3 runs to 16 residues. The junction had 8 bases not matched to a gene; V was cut back by 0 bases and J by 7 bases. The germline V gene has CDR1 ENHRY and CDR2 SYGVKD.

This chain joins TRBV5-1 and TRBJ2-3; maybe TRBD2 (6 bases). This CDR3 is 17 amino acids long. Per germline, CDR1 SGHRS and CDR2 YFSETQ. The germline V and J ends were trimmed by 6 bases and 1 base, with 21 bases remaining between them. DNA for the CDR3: TGCGCCAGCAAGGGGCTTAGTCGGGGGACCCGCACAGATACGCAGTATTTT. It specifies CASKGLSRGTRTDTQYF. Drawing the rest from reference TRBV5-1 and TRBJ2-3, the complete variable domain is KAGVTQTPRYLIKTRGQQVTLSCSPISGHRSVSWYQQTPGQGLQFLFEYFSETQRNKGNFPGRFSGRQFSNSRSEMNVSTLELGDSALYLCASKGLSRGTRTDTQYFGPGTRLTVL.

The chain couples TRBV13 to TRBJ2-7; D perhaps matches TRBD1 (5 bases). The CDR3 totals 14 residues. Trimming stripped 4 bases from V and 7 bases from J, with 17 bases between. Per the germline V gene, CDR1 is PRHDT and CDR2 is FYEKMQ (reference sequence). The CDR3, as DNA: TGTGCCAGCAGCTCCCCTGGGGCCCTACGGGAGCAGTACTTC. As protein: CASSSPGALREQYF. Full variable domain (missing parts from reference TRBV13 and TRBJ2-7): AAGVIQSPRHLIKEKRETATLKCYPIPRHDTVYWYQQGPGQDPQFLISFYEKMQSDKGSIPDRFSAQQFSDYHSELNMSSLELGDSALYFCASSSPGALREQYFGPGTRLTVT.

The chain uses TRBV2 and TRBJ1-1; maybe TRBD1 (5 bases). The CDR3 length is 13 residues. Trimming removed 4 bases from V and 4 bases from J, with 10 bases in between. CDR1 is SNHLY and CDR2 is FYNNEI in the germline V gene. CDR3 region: CASSGGMGTEAFF. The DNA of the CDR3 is TGTGCCAGCAGTGGGGGGATGGGCACTGAAGCTTTCTTT.

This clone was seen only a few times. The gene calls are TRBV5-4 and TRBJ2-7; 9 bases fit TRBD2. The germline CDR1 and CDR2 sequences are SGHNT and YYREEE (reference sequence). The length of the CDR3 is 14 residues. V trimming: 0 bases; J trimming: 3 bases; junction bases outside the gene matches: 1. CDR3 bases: TGTGCCAGCAGCTTGGATAGCGGGAGCTACGAGCAGTACTTC. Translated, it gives CASSLDSGSYEQYF. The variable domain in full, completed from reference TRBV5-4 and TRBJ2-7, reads ETGVTQSPTHLIKTRGQQVTLRCSSQSGHNTVSWYQQALGQGPQFIFQYYREEENGRGNFPPRFSGLQFPNYSSELNVNALELDDSALYLCASSLDSGSYEQYFGPGTRLTVT.

The CDR3 region is CASSIESGTGDQPQHF. The DNA of the CDR3 is TGTGCCAGTAGTATAGAATCCGGGACAGGGGATCAGCCCCAGCATTTT. The J gene is TRBJ1-5, the V gene TRBV19; TRBD1 matches at 10 bases. V lost 0 bases to trimming and J lost 5 bases; unmatched junction nucleotides: 4. This CDR3 comprises 16 residues. From germline, CDR1 is LNHDA and CDR2 SQIVND (reference sequence). Full variable domain (remainder filled in from reference TRBV19 and TRBJ1-5): DGGITQSPKYLFRKEGQNVTLSCEQNLNHDAMYWYRQDPGQGLRLIYYSQIVNDFQKGDIAEGYSVSREKKESFPLTVTSAQKNPTAFYLCASSIESGTGDQPQHFGDGTRLSIL.

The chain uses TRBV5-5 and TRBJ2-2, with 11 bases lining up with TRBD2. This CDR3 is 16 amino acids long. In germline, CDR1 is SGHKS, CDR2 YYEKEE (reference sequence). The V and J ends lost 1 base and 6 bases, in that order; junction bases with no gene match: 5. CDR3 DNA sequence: TGTGCCAGCAGCTTGACTAGCGGGAGCCCCCCCGGGGAGCTGTTTTTT. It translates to CASSLTSGSPPGELFF.

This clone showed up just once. Written as DNA, the CDR3 is TGTGCCAGCAGCTGGGGGCCCGGGGCCACCGGGGAGCTGTTTTTT. Translation gives CASSWGPGATGELFF. The genes are TRBV27 and TRBJ2-2; possible D gene TRBD1, 6 bases. The length of the CDR3 is 15 residues. Per the germline V gene, CDR1 is MNHEY and CDR2 is SMNVEV (reference sequence). V lost 6 bases to trimming and J lost 4 bases, with 15 bases between them.